These T cell receptor beta chains were read from a single sample in a study of T cells after yellow fever vaccination. From the 5' RACE reads, TCRdb called clonotypes with MiXCR, one entry per CDR3 protein. The data contain about 320,000 distinct CDR3 sequences, around 4.5% of them singletons. The specimen was PBMCs, collected 15 days after the yellow fever booster vaccination. These receptors were collected from a man aged 18 to 29 who received the YFV17D yellow fever vaccine. Both conserved end residues are part of each CDR3. Each record gives: V gene, J gene, clone size, D gene, CDR3 protein, CDR3 DNA. D genes are given only for firm matches. Only part of the rows carry a size: once, few, many, or a class if the clone is expanded.

v_call: TRBV5-1; j_call: TRBJ1-6; clone_size: few; d_call: .; cdr3_aa: CASSLGTGNNYNSPLHF; cdr3_nt: TGCGCCAGCAGCTTGGGGACGGGCAATAATTATAATTCACCCCTCCACTTT
v_call: TRBV5-6; j_call: TRBJ2-7; clone_size: .; d_call: TRBD1; cdr3_aa: CASSTGGQGFSYEQYF; cdr3_nt: TGTGCCAGCAGCACGGGGGGACAGGGATTCTCCTACGAGCAGTACTTC
v_call: TRBV4-1; j_call: TRBJ1-1; clone_size: many; d_call: .; cdr3_aa: CASSQIKNTEAFF; cdr3_nt: TGCGCCAGCAGCCAAATCAAAAACACTGAAGCTTTCTTT
v_call: TRBV11-2; j_call: TRBJ2-1; clone_size: few; d_call: .; cdr3_aa: CASNLLRGVDEQFF; cdr3_nt: TGTGCCAGCAACCTGCTTAGGGGTGTCGATGAGCAGTTCTTC
v_call: TRBV2; j_call: TRBJ2-1; clone_size: few; d_call: TRBD2; cdr3_aa: CASTRSGGGPYNEQFF; cdr3_nt: TGTGCCAGCACCCGATCGGGGGGGGGCCCTTACAATGAGCAGTTCTTC
v_call: TRBV5-1; j_call: TRBJ2-7; clone_size: many; d_call: TRBD2; cdr3_aa: CASRVGLASSYEQYF; cdr3_nt: TGCGCCAGCAGAGTCGGACTAGCAAGCTCCTACGAGCAGTACTTC
v_call: TRBV29-1; j_call: TRBJ2-3; clone_size: .; d_call: TRBD2; cdr3_aa: CSAPGGGAPDTQYF; cdr3_nt: TGCAGCGCCCCAGGCGGGGGGGCCCCAGATACGCAGTATTTT
v_call: TRBV4-2; j_call: TRBJ2-3; clone_size: .; d_call: .; cdr3_aa: CASSSPEEFTQYF; cdr3_nt: TGTGCCAGCAGCTCTCCTGAGGAATTTACGCAGTATTTT
v_call: TRBV5-1; j_call: TRBJ2-2; clone_size: .; d_call: TRBD2; cdr3_aa: CASSLNEGGGSGELFF; cdr3_nt: TGCGCCAGCAGCTTAAACGAAGGCGGGGGGTCCGGGGAGCTGTTTTTT
v_call: TRBV4-3; j_call: TRBJ2-7; clone_size: few; d_call: .; cdr3_aa: CASSQDGGGGTYEQYF; cdr3_nt: TGCGCCAGCAGCCAAGATGGGGGAGGGGGGACCTACGAGCAGTACTTC
v_call: TRBV24-1; j_call: TRBJ1-5; clone_size: few; d_call: .; cdr3_aa: CATSDSRDQPQHF; cdr3_nt: TGTGCCACCAGTGATTCGCGTGATCAGCCCCAGCATTTT
v_call: TRBV20-1; j_call: TRBJ2-5; clone_size: few; d_call: .; cdr3_aa: CSARAAAETQYF; cdr3_nt: TGCAGTGCTAGAGCCGCGGCGGAGACCCAGTACTTC
v_call: TRBV4-2; j_call: TRBJ1-3; clone_size: few; d_call: .; cdr3_aa: CASSQEWGMDTIYF; cdr3_nt: TGTGCCAGCAGCCAAGAATGGGGGATGGACACCATATATTTT
v_call: TRBV4-2; j_call: TRBJ1-6; clone_size: .; d_call: TRBD1; cdr3_aa: CASSQPDGTVRSPLHF; cdr3_nt: TGTGCCAGCAGCCAACCCGACGGGACAGTCAGATCACCCCTCCACTTT
v_call: TRBV29-1; j_call: TRBJ2-5; clone_size: few; d_call: TRBD2; cdr3_aa: CSVESVSGGQETQYF; cdr3_nt: TGCAGCGTTGAATCCGTTAGCGGGGGGCAAGAGACCCAGTACTTC
v_call: TRBV2; j_call: TRBJ2-3; clone_size: many; d_call: TRBD2; cdr3_aa: CASRLAGGQRAQYF; cdr3_nt: TGTGCCAGCCGTCTAGCGGGGGGTCAGCGCGCGCAGTATTTT
v_call: TRBV20-1; j_call: TRBJ1-1; clone_size: few; d_call: .; cdr3_aa: CSAMGGNAAFF; cdr3_nt: TGCAGTGCTATGGGAGGCAATGCGGCTTTCTTT
v_call: TRBV7-9; j_call: TRBJ2-3; clone_size: few; d_call: .; cdr3_aa: CASSLEPDTDTQYF; cdr3_nt: TGTGCCAGCAGCTTAGAACCAGACACAGATACGCAGTATTTT
v_call: TRBV12-3/TRBV12-4; j_call: TRBJ1-2; clone_size: many; d_call: .; cdr3_aa: CASSLAGRGAYGYTF; cdr3_nt: TGTGCCAGCAGTTTAGCGGGACGGGGGGCCTATGGCTACACCTTC
v_call: TRBV7-7; j_call: TRBJ2-7; clone_size: many; d_call: TRBD1; cdr3_aa: CASSLDRDSYEQYF; cdr3_nt: TGTGCCAGCAGCTTGGACAGGGATAGCTACGAGCAGTACTTC
v_call: TRBV6-2/TRBV6-3; j_call: TRBJ2-3; clone_size: many; d_call: .; cdr3_aa: CASSQTTPRWTQYF; cdr3_nt: TGTGCCAGCAGCCAAACTACCCCAAGATGGACGCAGTATTTT
v_call: TRBV7-3; j_call: TRBJ2-7; clone_size: .; d_call: TRBD1; cdr3_aa: CASSLMGQGYEQYF; cdr3_nt: TGTGCCAGCAGCCTCATGGGACAGGGCTACGAGCAGTACTTC
v_call: TRBV5-1; j_call: TRBJ1-6; clone_size: many; d_call: .; cdr3_aa: CASSIQESDNSPLHF; cdr3_nt: TGCGCCAGCAGCATCCAGGAATCGGATAATTCACCCCTCCACTTT
v_call: TRBV5-1; j_call: TRBJ1-1; clone_size: few; d_call: .; cdr3_aa: CASSLGVGTATEAFF; cdr3_nt: TGCGCCAGCAGCTTGGGGGTAGGGACGGCCACTGAAGCTTTCTTT
v_call: TRBV29-1; j_call: TRBJ2-5; clone_size: few; d_call: TRBD1; cdr3_aa: CSVVDRGEEETQYF; cdr3_nt: TGCAGCGTTGTTGACAGGGGGGAGGAAGAGACCCAGTACTTC
v_call: TRBV6-5; j_call: TRBJ2-2; clone_size: few; d_call: TRBD2; cdr3_aa: CASRGTSGGKAGELFF; cdr3_nt: TGTGCCAGCAGGGGGACTAGCGGGGGGAAAGCCGGGGAGCTGTTTTTT
v_call: TRBV7-2; j_call: TRBJ1-1; clone_size: few; d_call: .; cdr3_aa: CASSADMNTEAFF; cdr3_nt: TGTGCCAGCAGCGCAGACATGAACACTGAAGCTTTCTTT
v_call: TRBV10-3; j_call: TRBJ2-7; clone_size: few; d_call: TRBD1; cdr3_aa: CAISDGQGDVF; cdr3_nt: TGTGCCATCAGTGATGGGCAGGGGGATGTATTC
v_call: TRBV12-3/TRBV12-4; j_call: TRBJ1-6; clone_size: few; d_call: TRBD1; cdr3_aa: CASSLFGTGGSPLHF; cdr3_nt: TGTGCCAGCAGTTTATTTGGGACAGGAGGTTCACCCCTCCACTTT
v_call: TRBV12-3/TRBV12-4; j_call: TRBJ1-1; clone_size: many; d_call: TRBD1; cdr3_aa: CASSARTGENTEAFF; cdr3_nt: TGTGCCAGCAGTGCCCGGACAGGGGAGAACACTGAAGCTTTCTTT
v_call: TRBV7-9; j_call: TRBJ1-1; clone_size: many; d_call: TRBD1; cdr3_aa: CASMTGGYTEAFF; cdr3_nt: TGTGCCAGCATGACAGGGGGCTACACTGAAGCTTTCTTT
v_call: TRBV6-2/TRBV6-3; j_call: TRBJ2-1; clone_size: many; d_call: .; cdr3_aa: CASSWDLVGYEQFF; cdr3_nt: TGTGCCAGCAGTTGGGACTTAGTCGGATATGAGCAGTTCTTC
v_call: TRBV3-1; j_call: TRBJ1-1; clone_size: .; d_call: .; cdr3_aa: CASSTLNRVAFF; cdr3_nt: TGTGCCAGCAGCACCCTCAATCGGGTGGCTTTCTTT
v_call: TRBV5-1; j_call: TRBJ1-1; clone_size: many; d_call: .; cdr3_aa: CASSPWASTEAFF; cdr3_nt: TGCGCCAGCTCACCCTGGGCTAGCACTGAAGCTTTCTTT
v_call: TRBV4-1; j_call: TRBJ2-5; clone_size: many; d_call: TRBD2; cdr3_aa: CASSPAGDPRETQYF; cdr3_nt: TGCGCCAGCAGCCCCGCGGGGGATCCCAGGGAGACCCAGTACTTC
v_call: TRBV5-6; j_call: TRBJ2-5; clone_size: few; d_call: .; cdr3_aa: CASSLYEDLLETQYF; cdr3_nt: TGTGCCAGCAGCTTATATGAAGACCTTCTGGAGACCCAGTACTTC
v_call: TRBV4-3; j_call: TRBJ2-1; clone_size: .; d_call: TRBD2; cdr3_aa: CASSQDGISGGYNEQFF; cdr3_nt: TGCGCCAGCAGCCAAGATGGAATTAGCGGGGGTTACAATGAGCAGTTCTTC
v_call: TRBV6-6; j_call: TRBJ2-1; clone_size: .; d_call: .; cdr3_aa: CASSYKGFSNRAHYNEQFF; cdr3_nt: TGTGCCAGCAGTTACAAGGGTTTCTCGAACAGGGCGCACTACAATGAGCAGTTCTTC